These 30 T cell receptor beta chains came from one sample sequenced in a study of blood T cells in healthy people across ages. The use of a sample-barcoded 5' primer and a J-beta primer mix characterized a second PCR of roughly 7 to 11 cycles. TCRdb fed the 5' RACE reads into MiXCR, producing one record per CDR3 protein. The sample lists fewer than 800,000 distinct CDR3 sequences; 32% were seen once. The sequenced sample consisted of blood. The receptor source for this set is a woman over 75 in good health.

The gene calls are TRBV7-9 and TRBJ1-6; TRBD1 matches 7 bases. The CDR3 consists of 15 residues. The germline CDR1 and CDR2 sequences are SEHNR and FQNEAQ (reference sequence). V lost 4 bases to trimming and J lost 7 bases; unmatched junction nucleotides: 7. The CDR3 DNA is TGTGCCAGCAGCTCACAGGGGATTGAGAATTCACCCCTCCACTTT. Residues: CASSSQGIENSPLHF.

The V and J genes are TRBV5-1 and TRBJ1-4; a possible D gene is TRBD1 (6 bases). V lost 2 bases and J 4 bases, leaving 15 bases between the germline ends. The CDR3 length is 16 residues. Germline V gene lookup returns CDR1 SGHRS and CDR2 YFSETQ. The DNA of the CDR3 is TGCGCCAGCAGCTTCCAAGGACAGCTTAATAATGAAAAACTGTTTTTT. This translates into CASSFQGQLNNEKLFF.

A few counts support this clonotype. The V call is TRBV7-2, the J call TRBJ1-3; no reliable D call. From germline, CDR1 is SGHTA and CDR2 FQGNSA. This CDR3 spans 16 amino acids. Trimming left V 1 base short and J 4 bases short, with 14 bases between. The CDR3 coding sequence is TGTGCCAGCAGCTTAGAATTCTCCCGGGCGGGAAACACCATATATTTT. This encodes CASSLEFSRAGNTIYF.

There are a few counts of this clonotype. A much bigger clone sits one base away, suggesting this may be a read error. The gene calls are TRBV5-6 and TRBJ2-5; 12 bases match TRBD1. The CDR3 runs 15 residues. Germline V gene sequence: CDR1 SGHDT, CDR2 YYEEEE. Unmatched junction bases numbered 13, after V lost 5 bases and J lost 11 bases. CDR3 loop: CASRRGQGAENEQYF. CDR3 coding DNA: TGTGCCAGCAGACGGGGACAGGGGGCAGAAAATGAGCAGTACTTC.

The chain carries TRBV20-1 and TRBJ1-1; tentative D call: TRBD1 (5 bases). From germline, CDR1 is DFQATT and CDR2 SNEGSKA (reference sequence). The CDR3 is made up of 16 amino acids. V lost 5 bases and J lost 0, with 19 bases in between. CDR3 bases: TGCAGTGCTGGCCCGTACAGGTCTATTATGAACACTGAAGCTTTCTTT. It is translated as CSAGPYRSIMNTEAFF.

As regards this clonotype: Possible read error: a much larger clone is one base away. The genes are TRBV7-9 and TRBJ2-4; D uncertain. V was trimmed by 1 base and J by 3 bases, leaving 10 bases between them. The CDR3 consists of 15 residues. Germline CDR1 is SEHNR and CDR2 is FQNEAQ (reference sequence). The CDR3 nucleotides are TGTGCCAGCAGCTTAGGGGTGTTGGACAAAAACATTCAGTACTTC. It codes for CASSLGVLDKNIQYF.

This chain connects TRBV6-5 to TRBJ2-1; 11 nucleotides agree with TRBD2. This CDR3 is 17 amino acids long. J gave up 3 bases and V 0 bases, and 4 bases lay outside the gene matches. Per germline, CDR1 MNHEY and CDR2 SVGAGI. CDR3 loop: CASSYSPSGGLYNEQFF. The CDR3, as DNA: TGTGCCAGCAGTTACTCGCCTAGCGGGGGGCTCTACAATGAGCAGTTCTTC.

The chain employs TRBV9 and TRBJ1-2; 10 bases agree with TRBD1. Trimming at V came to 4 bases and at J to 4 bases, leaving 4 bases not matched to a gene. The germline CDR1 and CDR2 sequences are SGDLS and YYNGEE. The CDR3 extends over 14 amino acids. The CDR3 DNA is TGTGCCAGCAGCTCTCGGACAGGGGGCTATGGCTACACCTTC. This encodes CASSSRTGGYGYTF.

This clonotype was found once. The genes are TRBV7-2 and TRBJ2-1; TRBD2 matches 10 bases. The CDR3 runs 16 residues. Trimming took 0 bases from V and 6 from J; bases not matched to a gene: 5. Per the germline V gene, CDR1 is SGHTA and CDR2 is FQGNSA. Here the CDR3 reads CASSLARAGGFNEQFF. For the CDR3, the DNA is TGTGCCAGCAGCTTAGCTCGAGCGGGGGGGTTCAATGAGCAGTTCTTC. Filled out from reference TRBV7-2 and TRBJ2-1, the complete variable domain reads GAGVSQSPSNKVTEKGKDVELRCDPISGHTALYWYRQSLGQGLEFLIYFQGNSAPDKSGLPSDRFSAERTGGSVSTLTIQRTQQEDSAVYLCASSLARAGGFNEQFFGPGTRLTVL.

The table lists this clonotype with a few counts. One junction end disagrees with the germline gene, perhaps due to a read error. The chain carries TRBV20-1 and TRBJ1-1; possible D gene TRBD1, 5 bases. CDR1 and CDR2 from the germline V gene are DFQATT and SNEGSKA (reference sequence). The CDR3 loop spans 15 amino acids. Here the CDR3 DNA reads TGCAGTGCTAGACCTCCCGGGACGCTGAACACTGGAGCTTTCTTT. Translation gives CSARPPGTLNTGAFF.

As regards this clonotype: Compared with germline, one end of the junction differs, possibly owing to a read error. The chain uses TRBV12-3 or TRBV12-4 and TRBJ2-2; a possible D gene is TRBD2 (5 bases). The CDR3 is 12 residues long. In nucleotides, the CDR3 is TGTGCCAGCAGATCTAGATCCGGGGAGCGGTTTTTT. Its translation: CASRSRSGERFF.

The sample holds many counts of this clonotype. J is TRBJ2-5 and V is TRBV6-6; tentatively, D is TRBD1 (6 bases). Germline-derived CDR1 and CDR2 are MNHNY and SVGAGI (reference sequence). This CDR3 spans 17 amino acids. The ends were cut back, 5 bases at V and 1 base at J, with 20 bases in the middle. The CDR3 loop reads CASSRNFRVGAQETQYF. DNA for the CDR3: TGTGCCAGCAGTAGGAATTTCAGGGTGGGGGCCCAAGAGACCCAGTACTTC.

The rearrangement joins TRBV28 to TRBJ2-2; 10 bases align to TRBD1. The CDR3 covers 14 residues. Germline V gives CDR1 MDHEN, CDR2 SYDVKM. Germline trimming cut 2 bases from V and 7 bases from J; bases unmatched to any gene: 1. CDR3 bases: TGTGCCAGCAGTTTAGGACAGGGGGTCGGGGAGCTGTTTTTT. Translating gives CASSLGQGVGELFF.

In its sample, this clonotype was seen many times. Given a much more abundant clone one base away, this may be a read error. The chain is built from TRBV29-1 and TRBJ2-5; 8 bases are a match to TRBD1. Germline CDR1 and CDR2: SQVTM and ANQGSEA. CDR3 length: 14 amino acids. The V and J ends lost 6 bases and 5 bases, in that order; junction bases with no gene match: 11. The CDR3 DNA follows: TGCAGCGTCGACCGCAGGGGGCTCGGGGAGACCCAGTACTTC. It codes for CSVDRRGLGETQYF.

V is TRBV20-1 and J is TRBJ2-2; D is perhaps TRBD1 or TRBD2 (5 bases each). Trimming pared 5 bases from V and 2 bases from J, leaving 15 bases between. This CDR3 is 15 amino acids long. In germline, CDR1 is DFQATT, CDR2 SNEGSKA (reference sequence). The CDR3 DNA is TGCAGTGCTTTCGCCGGGACGAGCAACACCGGGGAGCTGTTTTTT. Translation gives CSAFAGTSNTGELFF.

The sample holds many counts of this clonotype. CDR3 region: CSARTWGHEQYF. CDR3 DNA: TGCAGTGCTAGAACATGGGGCCACGAGCAGTACTTC. This rearrangement joins TRBV20-1 to TRBJ2-7; TRBD1 is a possible D gene (5 bases). The CDR3 runs to 12 residues. Germline V gives CDR1 DFQATT, CDR2 SNEGSKA (reference sequence). V dropped 2 bases and J dropped 5 bases, with 10 bases sitting between them.

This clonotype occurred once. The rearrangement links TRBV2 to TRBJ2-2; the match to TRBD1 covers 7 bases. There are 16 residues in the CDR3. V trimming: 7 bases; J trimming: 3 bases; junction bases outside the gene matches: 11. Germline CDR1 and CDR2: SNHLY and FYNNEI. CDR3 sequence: CASKWTGTAHTGELFF. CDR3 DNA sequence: TGTGCCAGCAAATGGACGGGGACAGCTCACACCGGGGAGCTGTTTTTT.

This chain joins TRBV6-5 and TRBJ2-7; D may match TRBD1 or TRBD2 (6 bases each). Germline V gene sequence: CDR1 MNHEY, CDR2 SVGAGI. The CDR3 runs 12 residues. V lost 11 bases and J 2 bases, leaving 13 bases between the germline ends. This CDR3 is CAGGTHTYEQYF. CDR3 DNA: TGTGCCGGCGGGACACATACCTACGAGCAGTACTTC.

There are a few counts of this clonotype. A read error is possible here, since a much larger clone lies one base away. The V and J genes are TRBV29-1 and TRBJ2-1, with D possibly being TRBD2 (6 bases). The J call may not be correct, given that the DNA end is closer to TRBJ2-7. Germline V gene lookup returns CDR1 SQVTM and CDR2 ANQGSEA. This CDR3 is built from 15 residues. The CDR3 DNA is TGCAGCGTTGGGAAGAGGAGGGTTTCCTACAATGAGCAGTACTTC. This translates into CSVGKRRVSYNEQYF.

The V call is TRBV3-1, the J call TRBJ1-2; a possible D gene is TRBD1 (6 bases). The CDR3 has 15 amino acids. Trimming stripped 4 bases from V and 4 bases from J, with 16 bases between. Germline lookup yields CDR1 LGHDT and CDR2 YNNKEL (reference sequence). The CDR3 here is CASSPGTQGTYGYTF. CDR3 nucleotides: TGTGCCAGCAGCCCCGGGACGCAGGGGACCTATGGCTACACCTTC.

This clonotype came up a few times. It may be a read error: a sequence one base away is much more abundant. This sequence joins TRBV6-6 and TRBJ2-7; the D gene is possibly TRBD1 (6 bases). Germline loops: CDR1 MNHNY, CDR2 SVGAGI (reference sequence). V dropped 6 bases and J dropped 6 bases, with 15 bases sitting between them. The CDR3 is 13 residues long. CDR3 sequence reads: CASRDDRLFEQYF. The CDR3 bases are TGTGCCAGCAGGGACGACAGGCTGTTCGAGCAGTACTTC.

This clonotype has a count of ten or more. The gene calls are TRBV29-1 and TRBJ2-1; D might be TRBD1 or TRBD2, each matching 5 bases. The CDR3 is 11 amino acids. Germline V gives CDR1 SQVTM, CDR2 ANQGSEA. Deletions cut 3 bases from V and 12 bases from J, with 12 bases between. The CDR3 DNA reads TGCAGCGTTGAGGGGGATCAGGGGCAGTTCTTC. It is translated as CSVEGDQGQFF.

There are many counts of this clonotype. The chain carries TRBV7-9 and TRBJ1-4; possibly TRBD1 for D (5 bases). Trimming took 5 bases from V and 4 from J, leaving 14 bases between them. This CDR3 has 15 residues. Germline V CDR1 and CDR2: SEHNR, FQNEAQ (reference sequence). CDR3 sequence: CASSIRGVFNEKLFF. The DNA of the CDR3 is TGTGCCAGCAGCATTCGAGGGGTGTTTAATGAAAAACTGTTTTTT.

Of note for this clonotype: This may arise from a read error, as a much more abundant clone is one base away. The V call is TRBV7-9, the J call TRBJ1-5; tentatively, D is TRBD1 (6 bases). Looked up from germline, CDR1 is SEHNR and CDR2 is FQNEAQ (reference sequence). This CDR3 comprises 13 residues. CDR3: CASSWGGNQPRHF. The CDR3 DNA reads TGTGCCAGCAGCTGGGGGGGCAATCAGCCCCGGCATTTT.

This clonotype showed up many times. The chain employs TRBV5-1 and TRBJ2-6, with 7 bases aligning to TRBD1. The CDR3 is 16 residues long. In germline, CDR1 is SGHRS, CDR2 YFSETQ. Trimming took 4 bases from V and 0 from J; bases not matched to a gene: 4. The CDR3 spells CASSHGQASGANVLTF. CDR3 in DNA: TGCGCCAGCAGCCATGGACAGGCCTCTGGGGCCAACGTCCTGACTTTC.

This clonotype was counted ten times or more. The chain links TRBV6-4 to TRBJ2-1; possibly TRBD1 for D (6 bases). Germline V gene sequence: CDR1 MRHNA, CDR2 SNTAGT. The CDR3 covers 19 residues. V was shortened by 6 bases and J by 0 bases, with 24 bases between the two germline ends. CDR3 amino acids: CASREPGHSLRHSYNEQFF. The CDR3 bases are TGTGCCAGCAGGGAACCGGGACATAGCCTAAGGCACTCCTACAATGAGCAGTTCTTC.

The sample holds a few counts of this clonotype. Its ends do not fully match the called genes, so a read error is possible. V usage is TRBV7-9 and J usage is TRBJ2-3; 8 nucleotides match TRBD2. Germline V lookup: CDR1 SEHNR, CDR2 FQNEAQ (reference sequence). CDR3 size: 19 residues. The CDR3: CVSSLARGGGRSDPDTQYF. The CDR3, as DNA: TGTGTCAGCAGCTTAGCGCGGGGCGGGGGGAGATCTGATCCAGATACGCAGTATTTT.

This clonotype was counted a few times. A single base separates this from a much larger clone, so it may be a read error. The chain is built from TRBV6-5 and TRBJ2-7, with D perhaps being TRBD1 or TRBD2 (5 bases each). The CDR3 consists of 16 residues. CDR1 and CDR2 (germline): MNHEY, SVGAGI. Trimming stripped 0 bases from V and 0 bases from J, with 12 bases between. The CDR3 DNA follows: TGTGCCAGCAGTTACTCGCTGGCTGGGGGCTCCTACGAGCAGTACTTC. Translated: CASSYSLAGGSYEQYF.

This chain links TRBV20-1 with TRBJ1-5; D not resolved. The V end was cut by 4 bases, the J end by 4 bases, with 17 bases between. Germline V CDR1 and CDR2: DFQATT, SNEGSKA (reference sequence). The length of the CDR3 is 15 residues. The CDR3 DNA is TGCAGTGCTAAGAGGGAAAGTACGCTTAATCAGCCCCAGCATTTT. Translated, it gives CSAKRESTLNQPQHF.

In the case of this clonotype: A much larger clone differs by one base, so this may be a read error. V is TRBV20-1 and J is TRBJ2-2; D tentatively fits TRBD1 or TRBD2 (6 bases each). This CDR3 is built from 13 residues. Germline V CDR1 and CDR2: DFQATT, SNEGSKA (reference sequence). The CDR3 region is CSAGGREVGERFF. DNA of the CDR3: TGCAGTGCTGGGGGGCGAGAGGTCGGGGAGCGGTTTTTT.